This record covers a single T cell receptor (beta chain). Its cognate antigen is unknown. The PCR used 60 Vbeta and 13 Jbeta primers. The protocol was immunoSEQ multiplex PCR, while the TCRdb copy is restricted to in-frame clones and leaves out a portion. This sample carries fewer than 60,000 clones, approximately 75% of them seen once, and the ten largest clones take 2.5% to 3.5%. The data were obtained in a study of cytomegalovirus exposure and HLA in healthy donors. Findings and caveats of the study: Most subjects had HLA-A and HLA-B alleles reportedly predicted accurately by TCR beta sequences.

Germline V gene sequence: CDR1 MGHRA, CDR2 YSYEKL. The CDR3 length is 16 residues. Source material: PBMCs. The genes are TRBV4-1 and TRBJ2-5, with 9 bases fitting TRBD1. The end of the DNA aligns better with TRBJ2-7, so the J call may be wrong. The receptor comes from a woman in her thirties or forties in good health and CMV-seropositive. CDR3 DNA sequence: TGCGCCAGCAGCCAACAGTATTACAGGGGGCTCTACGAGCAGTACTTC. Its protein is CASSQQYYRGLYEQYF.